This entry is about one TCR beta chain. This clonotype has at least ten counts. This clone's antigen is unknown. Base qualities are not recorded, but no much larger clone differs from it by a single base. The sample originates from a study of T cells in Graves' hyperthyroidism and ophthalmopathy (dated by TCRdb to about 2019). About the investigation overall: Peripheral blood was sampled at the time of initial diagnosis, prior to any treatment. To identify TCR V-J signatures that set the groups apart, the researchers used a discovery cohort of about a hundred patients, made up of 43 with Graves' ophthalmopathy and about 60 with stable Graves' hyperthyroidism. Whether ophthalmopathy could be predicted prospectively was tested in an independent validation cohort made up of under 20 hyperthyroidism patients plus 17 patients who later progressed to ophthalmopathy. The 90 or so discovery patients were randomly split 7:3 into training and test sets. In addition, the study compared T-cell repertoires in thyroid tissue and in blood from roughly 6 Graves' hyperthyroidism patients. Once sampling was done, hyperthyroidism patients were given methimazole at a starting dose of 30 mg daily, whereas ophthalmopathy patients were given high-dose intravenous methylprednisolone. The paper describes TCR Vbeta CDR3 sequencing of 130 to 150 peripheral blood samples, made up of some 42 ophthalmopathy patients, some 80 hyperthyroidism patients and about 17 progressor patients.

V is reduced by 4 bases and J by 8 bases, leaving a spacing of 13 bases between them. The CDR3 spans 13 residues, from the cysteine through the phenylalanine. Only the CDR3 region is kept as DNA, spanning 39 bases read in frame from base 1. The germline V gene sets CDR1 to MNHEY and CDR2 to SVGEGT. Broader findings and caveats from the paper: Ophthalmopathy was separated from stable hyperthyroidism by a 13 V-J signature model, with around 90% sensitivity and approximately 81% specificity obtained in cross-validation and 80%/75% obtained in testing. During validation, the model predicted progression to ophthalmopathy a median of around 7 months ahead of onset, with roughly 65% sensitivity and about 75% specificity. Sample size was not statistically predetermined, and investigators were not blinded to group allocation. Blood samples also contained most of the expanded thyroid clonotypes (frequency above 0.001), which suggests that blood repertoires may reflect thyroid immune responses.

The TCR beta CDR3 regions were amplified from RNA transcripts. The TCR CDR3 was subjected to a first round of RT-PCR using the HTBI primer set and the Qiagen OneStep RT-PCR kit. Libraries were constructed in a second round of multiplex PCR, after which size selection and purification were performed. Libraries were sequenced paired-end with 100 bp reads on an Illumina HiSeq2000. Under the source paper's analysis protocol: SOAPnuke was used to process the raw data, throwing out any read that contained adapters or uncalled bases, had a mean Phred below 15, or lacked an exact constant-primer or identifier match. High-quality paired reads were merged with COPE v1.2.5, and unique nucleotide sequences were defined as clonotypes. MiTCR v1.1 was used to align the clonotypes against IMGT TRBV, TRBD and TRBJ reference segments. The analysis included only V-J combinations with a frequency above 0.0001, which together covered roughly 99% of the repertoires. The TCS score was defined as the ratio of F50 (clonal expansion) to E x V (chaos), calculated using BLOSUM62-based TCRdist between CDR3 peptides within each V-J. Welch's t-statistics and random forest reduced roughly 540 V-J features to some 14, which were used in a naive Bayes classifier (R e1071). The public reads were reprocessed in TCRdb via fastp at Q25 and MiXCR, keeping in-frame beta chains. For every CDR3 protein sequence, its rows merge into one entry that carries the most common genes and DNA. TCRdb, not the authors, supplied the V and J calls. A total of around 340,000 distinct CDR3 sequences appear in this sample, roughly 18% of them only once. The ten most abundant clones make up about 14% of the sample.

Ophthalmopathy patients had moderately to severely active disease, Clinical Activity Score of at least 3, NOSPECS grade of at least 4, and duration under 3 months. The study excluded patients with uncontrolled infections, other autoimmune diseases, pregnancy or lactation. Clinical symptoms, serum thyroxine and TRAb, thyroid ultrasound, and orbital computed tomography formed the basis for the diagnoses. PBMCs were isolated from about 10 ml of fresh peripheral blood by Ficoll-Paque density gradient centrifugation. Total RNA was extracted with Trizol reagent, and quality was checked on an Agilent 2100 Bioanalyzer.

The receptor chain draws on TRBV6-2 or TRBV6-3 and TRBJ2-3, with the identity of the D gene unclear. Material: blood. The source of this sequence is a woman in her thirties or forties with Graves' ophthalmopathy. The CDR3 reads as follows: CASSLIETGTQYF. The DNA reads TGTGCCAGCAGTTTAATAGAAACTGGTACGCAGTATTTT.